The clone carrying this T cell receptor (beta chain) was counted ten times or more. The antigen remains unidentified. These data come from a study of T cell repertoires in cytomegalovirus infection. Study details: Through public TCR beta signatures, both CMV infection and matching HLA type were indicated.

General study points: The cumulative frequency of public TCR beta families distinguished individuals who carried CMV together with the relevant HLA. In two of eight donors, the top clonotype was HLA-C-restricted CMV-specific.

TCRdb reanalysed the reads using MiXCR and keeps one entry per CDR3 protein. This repertoire shows roughly 720,000 distinct CDR3 sequences, approximately 40% found once; its top ten account for under 3%. Sequencing input: PBMCs. This receptor was identified in a human donor in good health (CMV status not recorded). Some clones in this sample may be carry-over from other donors' samples.

The CDR3, as DNA: TGTGCCAGCAGCTTAGCCCAGATTCATCATGGTATAGAGACCCAGTACTTC. Translation gives CASSLAQIHHGIETQYF. The chain joins TRBV7-6 to TRBJ2-5; D is unresolved. CDR1 is SGHVS, CDR2 FNYEAQ, per germline. The CDR3 consists of 17 residues. The V and J ends lost 0 bases and 4 bases respectively, with 18 bases between them.